These 14 T cell receptor beta chains came from one sample sequenced in a study of blood T cell repertoires in COVID-19. Method: immunoSEQ multiplex PCR; TCRdb's copy keeps in-frame clones and lacks some. This table holds 140,000 to 150,000 clones, more than 75% found once. Sequences were obtained from peripheral blood. The receptors were gathered from a man between 60 and 70 years old with active or convalescent COVID-19.

The V call is TRBV28, the J call TRBJ2-1; perhaps TRBD2 as D (6 bases). The CDR3 extends over 18 amino acids. Germline V lookup: CDR1 MDHEN, CDR2 SYDVKM. Trimming took off 1 base at V and 7 bases at J, with 23 bases between the two ends. CDR3 nucleotides: TGTGCCAGCAGTTTATATTTGTCTGGAGGGGCCCCGTCAAATGAGCAGTTCTTC. It is translated as CASSLYLSGGAPSNEQFF.

V gene TRBV4-1 combines with J gene TRBJ1-5, with 10 bases matching TRBD1. Germline values: CDR1 MGHRA, CDR2 YSYEKL. The trim removed 3 bases at V and 6 bases at J, leaving 5 bases unmatched. This CDR3 spans 15 amino acids. CDR3 sequence reads: CASSQGQGRGQPQHF. As DNA, the CDR3 is TGCGCCAGCAGCCAGGGACAGGGGCGAGGTCAGCCCCAGCATTTT.

The chain couples TRBV4-3 to TRBJ1-4; the match to TRBD1 covers 10 bases. Germline-derived CDR1 and CDR2 are LGHNA and YSLEER. J gave up 8 bases and V 2 bases, and 11 bases lay outside the gene matches. CDR3 length: 17 residues. CDR3 bases: TGCGCCAGCAGCCAACAACTCCCGGGACAGGGGTGGGAAAAACTGTTTTTT. Protein: CASSQQLPGQGWEKLFF.

V and J are TRBV28 and TRBJ2-7; 7 bases are a match to TRBD2. Losses at the gene ends were 6 bases for V and 1 base for J; bases not matched to a gene: 6. The CDR3 runs 14 residues. Germline V gives CDR1 MDHEN, CDR2 SYDVKM. CDR3 nucleotide sequence: TGTGCCAGCAGCTGGGGGGGGAAATCCTACGAGCAGTACTTC. Translated: CASSWGGKSYEQYF.

This clone is a singleton in its sample. This sequence joins TRBV4-3 and TRBJ2-6; 7 bases align to TRBD1. The junction had 4 bases not matched to a gene; V was cut back by 3 bases and J by 5 bases. CDR1 and CDR2 (germline): LGHNA, YSLEER. The CDR3 consists of 15 residues. In nucleotides, the CDR3 is TGCGCCAGCAGCCAGCGACAGGGTTGGGCCAACGTCCTGACTTTC. Translated: CASSQRQGWANVLTF.

This clone was recorded a few times. V and J are TRBV9 and TRBJ1-1; D is perhaps TRBD1 (5 bases). Looked up from germline, CDR1 is SGDLS and CDR2 is YYNGEE. The length of the CDR3 is 12 residues. V was trimmed by 7 bases and J by 3 bases, leaving 10 bases between them. Written as DNA, the CDR3 is TGTGCCAGCGGGACGGGGGACACTGAAGCTTTCTTT. Translating gives CASGTGDTEAFF. The whole variable domain, remainder taken from reference TRBV9 and TRBJ1-1, is DSGVTQTPKHLITATGQRVTLRCSPRSGDLSVYWYQQSLDQGLQFLIQYYNGEERAKGNILERFSAQQFPDLHSELNLSSLELGDSALYFCASGTGDTEAFFGQGTRLTVV.

The rearrangement uses TRBV6-5 and TRBJ2-5; D perhaps matches TRBD2 (6 bases). Trimming pared 0 bases from V and 9 bases from J, leaving 14 bases between. CDR1 is MNHEY, CDR2 SVGAGI, per germline. The CDR3 length is 14 residues. This CDR3 is CASSYSGGRKAQYF. In DNA, the CDR3 is TGTGCCAGCAGTTACTCTGGTGGGAGGAAGGCCCAGTACTTC.

The chain has TRBV5-6 and TRBJ2-7; 9 bases are shared with TRBD2. This CDR3 comprises 16 residues. After removal of 4 bases from V and 5 bases from J, the junction contained 13 bases not matched to a gene. Germline V gives CDR1 SGHDT, CDR2 YYEEEE. The CDR3 loop reads CASSLISGRRVNEQYF. CDR3 DNA: TGTGCCAGCAGCCTAATTAGCGGGAGAAGAGTAAACGAGCAGTACTTC.

This clone was recorded a few times. The chain employs TRBV11-2 and TRBJ2-7; D gene unclear. CDR3 length: 14 residues. V lost 2 bases to trimming and J lost 5 bases, with 13 bases between them. Germline assignment: CDR1 SGHAT and CDR2 FQNNGV. The CDR3 spells CASSLSHSGDEQYF. In nucleotides, the CDR3 is TGTGCCAGCAGCTTATCACACAGTGGTGACGAGCAGTACTTC.

The V gene is TRBV4-3, the J gene TRBJ2-2; 11 bases are a match to TRBD2. Trimming removed 0 bases from V and 3 bases from J; junction bases left unmatched: 3. Germline-derived CDR1 and CDR2 are LGHNA and YSLEER. The CDR3 consists of 17 residues. The CDR3 here is CASSQDRLAGYTGELFF. CDR3 DNA sequence: TGCGCCAGCAGCCAAGATAGACTAGCGGGGTACACCGGGGAGCTGTTTTTT.

V gene TRBV7-2 combines with J gene TRBJ2-7; D is possibly TRBD1 (5 bases). The germline gives CDR1 SGHTA, CDR2 FQGNSA. CDR3 size: 15 residues. The V gene lost 1 base and the J gene lost 5 bases, with 15 bases spanning the gap. CDR3 sequence reads: CASSLDRGREDEQYF. In DNA, the CDR3 is TGTGCCAGCAGCTTAGATCGCGGCAGGGAAGACGAGCAGTACTTC.

This clone was seen at least ten times. The chain is built from TRBV5-1 and TRBJ1-4; no definite D call. V gave up 4 bases and J gave up 4 bases, with 11 bases separating them. Germline-derived CDR1 and CDR2 are SGHRS and YFSETQ. The CDR3 loop spans 14 amino acids. The CDR3 sequence is CASSPGLNNEKLFF. Here the CDR3 DNA reads TGCGCCAGCAGCCCAGGACTGAATAATGAAAAACTGTTTTTT. The full variable domain, its missing parts supplied by reference TRBV5-1 and TRBJ1-4, is KAGVTQTPRYLIKTRGQQVTLSCSPISGHRSVSWYQQTPGQGLQFLFEYFSETQRNKGNFPGRFSGRQFSNSRSEMNVSTLELGDSALYLCASSPGLNNEKLFFGSGTQLSVL.

This clone was found once. The chain recombines TRBV24-1 with TRBJ1-2; no clear D gene. V dropped 3 bases and J dropped 4 bases, with 11 bases sitting between them. This CDR3 is built from 14 residues. Germline lookup yields CDR1 KGHDR and CDR2 SFDVKD. The CDR3 protein is CATSDNLRSYGYTF. CDR3 nucleotide sequence: TGTGCCACCAGTGATAATTTGAGATCCTATGGCTACACCTTC.

The chain is built from TRBV30 and TRBJ2-1; TRBD2 aligns across 10 bases. V gave up 5 bases and J gave up 6 bases; unmatched junction bases: 10. Germline-derived CDR1 and CDR2 are GTSNPN and SVGIG (reference sequence). The CDR3 contains 15 residues. The CDR3, as DNA: TGTGCCTGGGCGAGGACTAGCGGAGCCCCCAATGAGCAGTTCTTC. Translating gives CAWARTSGAPNEQFF. Together with reference TRBV30 and TRBJ2-1, the CDR3 gives the full variable domain: SQTIHQWPATLVQPVGSPLSLECTVEGTSNPNLYWYRQAAGRGLQLLFYSVGIGQISSEVPQNLSASRPQDRQFILSSKKLLLSDSGFYLCAWARTSGAPNEQFFGPGTRLTVL.